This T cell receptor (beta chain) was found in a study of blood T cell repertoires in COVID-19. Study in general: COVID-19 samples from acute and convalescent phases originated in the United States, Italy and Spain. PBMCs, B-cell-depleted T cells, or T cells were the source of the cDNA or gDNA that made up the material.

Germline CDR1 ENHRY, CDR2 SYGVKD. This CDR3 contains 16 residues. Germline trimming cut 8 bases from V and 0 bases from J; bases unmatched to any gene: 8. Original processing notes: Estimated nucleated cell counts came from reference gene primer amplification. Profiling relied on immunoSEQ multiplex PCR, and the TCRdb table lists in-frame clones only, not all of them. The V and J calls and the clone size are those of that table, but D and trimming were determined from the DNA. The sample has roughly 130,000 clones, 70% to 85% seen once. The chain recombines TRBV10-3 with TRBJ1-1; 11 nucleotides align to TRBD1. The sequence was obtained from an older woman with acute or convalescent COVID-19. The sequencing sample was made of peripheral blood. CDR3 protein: CAIGGQGAGMNTEAFF. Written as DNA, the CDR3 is TGTGCCATCGGAGGACAGGGGGCGGGGATGAACACTGAAGCTTTCTTT.